This T cell receptor (beta chain) was identified during a study of T cell responses to AZD1222 COVID-19 vaccine. Overall study findings and caveats: The reported proportion of spike-specific TCRs targeting unmutated variant regions was nearly half. Spike-specific TCR breadth and depth grew following two AZD1222 doses. Possibly, clonal diversity was underestimated; donors were largely white British and included more females.

Assay used: immunoSEQ multiplex PCR; TCRdb lists only in-frame clones, some missing. The sample includes about 82,000 clones, 70% to 90% of them seen just once. Second-dose timings of about 4 or about 12 weeks were pooled. Worth noting for this clone: Its antigen is currently unknown.

This CDR3 region has 16 residues. Trimming cost V 0 bases and J 2 bases, with 13 bases left between them. CDR1 is MNHNS and CDR2 is SASEGT in the germline V gene. The genes are TRBV6-1 and TRBJ1-2; D perhaps matches TRBD1 (5 bases). Here the sequenced sample was peripheral blood, taken 28 days after the second AZD1222 dose. This clonotype originated in an adult who received the AZD1222 COVID-19 vaccine. The chain's CDR3 is CASSEALGAGNYGYTF. The CDR3 DNA is TGTGCCAGCAGTGAAGCGCTAGGGGCAGGAAACTATGGCTACACCTTC.